The sample holds many counts of the clone carrying this T cell receptor (beta chain). Trimming stripped 2 bases from V and 3 bases from J, with 7 bases between. Germline assignment: CDR1 SGHTA and CDR2 FQGTGA. The CDR3 runs to 13 residues. This entry is derived from a study of prognosis after radiotherapy for stage I lung cancer. Whole-study context: SBRT spanned 3 to 5 fractions, reaching a biologically effective dose of at least 100 Gy.

By two-round multiplex PCR, the TCR beta CDR3 was amplified from genomic DNA. It was primers specific to each TRBV and TRBJ gene that first-round PCR used. A single record per CDR3 protein comes from TCRdb applying MiXCR to the multiplex PCR reads. The sample consists of fewer than 40,000 distinct CDR3 sequences, 25% to 40% of them appearing once. This chain links TRBV7-3 with TRBJ2-5; D may be TRBD1 (5 bases). The clonotype comes from a donor older than 45 with non-small cell lung cancer. The specimen comprised PBMCs, sampled before or after stereotactic body radiation therapy (not recorded which). Here the CDR3 reads CASSLSGKETQYF. The CDR3, as DNA: TGTGCCAGCAGCTTATCAGGGAAAGAGACCCAGTACTTC.